The clone carrying this TCR beta chain has more than one count but fewer than ten. Its antigen is unidentified. Sequenced material consisted of expressed TCRB transcripts (all of the isolated RNA was reverse transcribed). Repertoires were generated with immunoSEQ multiplex PCR, while TCRdb's copy carries only in-frame clones and drops some. The table has 860,000 or so clones, about a sixth seen once. These data originate in a study of beta chain features in type 1 diabetes. General study findings and limits: When cDNA is sequenced, cells with high TCR expression could be over-represented.

After removal of 5 bases from V and 1 base from J, the junction contained 9 bases not matched to a gene. This CDR3 is built from 16 residues. Germline CDR1 and CDR2: SGHAT and FQDESV (reference sequence). The chain recombines TRBV11-1 with TRBJ1-1; TRBD1 matches at 8 bases. The TCR sequence derives from a woman aged 18-29 years in good health. Material for sequencing was naive CD4+ T cells from blood. The CDR3 DNA is TGTGCCAGCAGCAAAAGGGGACAGGCCTGGAACACTGAAGCTTTCTTT. It is translated as CASSKRGQAWNTEAFF.